A selection of T cell receptor beta chains follows, all from one sample in a study of T cell responses to AZD1222 COVID-19 vaccine. Here immunoSEQ multiplex PCR was the method, and the copy in TCRdb shows in-frame clones only, minus some. The top ten clones hold more than 9% of a sample with fewer than 100,000 clones, roughly 89% of them seen once. Sequencing used peripheral blood, obtained 28 days after the second AZD1222 dose. The receptors were gathered from an adult who received the AZD1222 COVID-19 vaccine. The CDR3 runs from the conserved cysteine through the conserved F or W. A D gene is named only where the DNA matches it firmly.

v_gene	d_gene	j_gene	len	CDR3aa
TRBV5-6	-	TRBJ2-7	13	CASSKGTEDEQYF
TRBV7-9	TRBD1	TRBJ1-1	14	CASSLTGGNTEAFF
TRBV4-1	-	TRBJ1-6	17	CASSQASSQGNNSPLHF
TRBV5-6	TRBD1	TRBJ1-5	16	CASSRFGTGGGQPQHF
TRBV10-3	TRBD1	TRBJ1-4	13	CAISRGSNEKLFF
TRBV18	-	TRBJ2-3	14	CASSPRDSTDTQYF
TRBV19	TRBD1	TRBJ2-1	16	CASSIDRTGGYNEQFF
TRBV19	-	TRBJ1-6	13	CASSRGNNSPLHF
TRBV6-6	-	TRBJ1-6	14	CATLDPDVNSPLHF
TRBV5-5	-	TRBJ2-5	13	CASSPYRRETQYF
TRBV11-3	TRBD2	TRBJ2-1	15	CASSPGTSAYNEQFF
TRBV9	-	TRBJ1-6	17	CASSPQRAATGNSPLHF
TRBV27	TRBD1	TRBJ1-2	15	CASSYDRGGGYGYTF
TRBV18	-	TRBJ2-1	15	CASSGWGQVYNEQFF
TRBV6-1	-	TRBJ2-1	16	CASSEGGTAFYNEQFF
TRBV2	TRBD2	TRBJ2-3	19	CASTYRGRLAGGGTDTQYF
TRBV5-1	-	TRBJ1-2	16	CASSLTSGEFASGYTF
TRBV28	-	TRBJ2-5	15	CASSSPGGRGETQYF
TRBV30	-	TRBJ1-6	15	CAWSVPGTGRSPLHF
TRBV9	-	TRBJ1-3	16	CASSVVSGPSGNTIYF
TRBV28	-	TRBJ2-5	12	CASSLSRETQYF
TRBV13	TRBD1	TRBJ2-7	17	CASSLGFWTGGSYEQYF
TRBV27	-	TRBJ2-6	16	CASSLLLASGANVLTF
TRBV6-2/TRBV6-3	TRBD1	TRBJ1-1	15	CASSYGTERNTEAFF
TRBV6-6	-	TRBJ1-1	12	CASSSTGSEAFF
TRBV4-3	TRBD1	TRBJ1-1	17	CASSPVPGQGENTEAFF
TRBV2	-	TRBJ1-1	13	CASSGLRGGEAFF
TRBV19	TRBD2	TRBJ2-2	18	CASRPGLAGGPGTGELFF
TRBV19	TRBD2	TRBJ2-5	15	CASSKGGIPQETQYF
TRBV3-1/TRBV3-2	-	TRBJ1-1	14	CASRKGGGNTEAFF
TRBV20-1	-	TRBJ2-7	14	CSASLEGASYEQYF
TRBV19	-	TRBJ1-4	15	CASSIWDPIGEKLFF
TRBV30	-	TRBJ1-6	17	CAWSVPRQSSYNSPLHF
TRBV7-9	-	TRBJ1-6	13	CASSAPRGSPLHF
TRBV25-1	TRBD1	TRBJ1-4	15	CASSDPRGTNEKLFF
TRBV4-3	-	TRBJ1-2	15	CASSQGWGLYYGYTF
TRBV2	-	TRBJ2-5	12	CATQGAGETQYF
TRBV28	-	TRBJ2-7	13	CASSSGGSYEQYF
TRBV4-1	-	TRBJ1-4	18	CASSQDLARIPTNEKLFF
TRBV7-2	-	TRBJ1-1	18	CASSLAGIGYEVPDEAFF
TRBV5-4	TRBD2	TRBJ2-7	15	CASSYGTSGTYEQYF
TRBV12-3/TRBV12-4	-	TRBJ2-7	12	CASSFGGYEQYF
TRBV4-3	TRBD1	TRBJ2-3	18	CASSQEWRGDRGPDTQYF
TRBV28	-	TRBJ1-1	15	CASSLSATPITEAFF
TRBV28	-	TRBJ1-1	12	CASSPVIQRAFF
TRBV18	-	TRBJ2-3	16	CASSPLGGTYTDTQYF
TRBV28	TRBD1	TRBJ2-7	15	CASSFFVTGGYEQYF
TRBV21-1	-	TRBJ2-5	14	CASSKLRVLETQYF